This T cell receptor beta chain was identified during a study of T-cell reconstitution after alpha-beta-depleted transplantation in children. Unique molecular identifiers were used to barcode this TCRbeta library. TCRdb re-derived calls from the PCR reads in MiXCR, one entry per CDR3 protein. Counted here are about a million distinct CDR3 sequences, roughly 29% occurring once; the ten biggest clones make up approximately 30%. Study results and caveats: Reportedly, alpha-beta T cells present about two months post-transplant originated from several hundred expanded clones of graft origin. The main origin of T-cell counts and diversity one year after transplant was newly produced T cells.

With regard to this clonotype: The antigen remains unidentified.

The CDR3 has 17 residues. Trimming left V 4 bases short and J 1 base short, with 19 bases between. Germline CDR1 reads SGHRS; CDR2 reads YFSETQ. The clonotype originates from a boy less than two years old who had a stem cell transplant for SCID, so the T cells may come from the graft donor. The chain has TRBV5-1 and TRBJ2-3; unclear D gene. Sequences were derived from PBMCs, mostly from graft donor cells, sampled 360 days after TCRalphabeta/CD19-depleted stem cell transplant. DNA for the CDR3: TGCGCCAGCAGCAGCTCCCGGGTCCATGGAGGCACAGATACGCAGTATTTT. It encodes CASSSSRVHGGTDTQYF. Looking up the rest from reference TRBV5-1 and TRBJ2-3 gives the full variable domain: KAGVTQTPRYLIKTRGQQVTLSCSPISGHRSVSWYQQTPGQGLQFLFEYFSETQRNKGNFPGRFSGRQFSNSRSEMNVSTLELGDSALYLCASSSSRVHGGTDTQYFGPGTRLTVL.